The entry below describes one T cell receptor (beta chain). Participants comprised healthy donors of bone marrow. Both 60 Vbeta primers and 13 Jbeta primers went into the PCR. TCRdb's table, derived via immunoSEQ multiplex PCR, lists solely in-frame clones and lacks some. The sample lists about 160,000 clones; approximately 72% were seen once. This record comes from a study of cytomegalovirus exposure and HLA in healthy donors. CDR1 KGHSH and CDR2 LQKENI come from the germline V gene. CDR3 length equals 17 residues. V shed 3 bases and J 1 base; nucleotides not matched to a gene: 10. This TCR was sampled from a female donor in good health and CMV-seronegative. The chain has TRBV18 and TRBJ1-1; TRBD1 matches 8 bases. What was sequenced was PBMCs. The CDR3 protein is CASSPTGTGARNTEAFF. The CDR3 coding sequence is TGTGCCAGCTCACCGACGGGGACAGGCGCCCGGAACACTGAAGCTTTCTTT.